One sample yielded the 25 T cell receptor beta chains listed below, sequenced in a study of breast tumors, draining lymph nodes, adjacent tissues. TCRdb reanalysed the multiplex PCR reads using MiXCR and keeps one entry per CDR3 protein. Among some 38,000 distinct CDR3 sequences listed, 36% were seen once. Sequenced sample: breast tumor tissue. These receptors were taken from a female donor with breast cancer. Some clones in this sample may be carry-over from other donors' samples.

The CDR3, as DNA: TGCAGTGCTAGGGGCGGGAGCTCCTACGAGCAGTACTTC. It encodes CSARGGSSYEQYF. The chain joins TRBV20-1 to TRBJ2-7; 7 bases agree with TRBD2. Germline trimming cut 3 bases from V and 0 bases from J; bases unmatched to any gene: 2. CDR1 is DFQATT, CDR2 SNEGSKA, per germline (reference sequence). The CDR3 length is 13 residues.

Comments on this clonotype: A much larger clone lies a single base off, so this may be a read error. This chain connects TRBV28 to TRBJ2-7; no clear D gene. CDR3 length: 12 residues. Germline V CDR1 and CDR2: MDHEN, SYDVKM. Trimming cost V 3 bases and J 3 bases, with 6 bases left between them. The CDR3 reads CASSFLNYEQYF. The CDR3 coding sequence is TGTGCCAGCAGTTTCTTGAACTACGAGCAGTACTTC.

The chain recombines TRBV20-1 with TRBJ2-3; 8 nucleotides match TRBD2. Germline CDR1 is DFQATT and CDR2 is SNEGSKA (reference sequence). V gave up 3 bases and J gave up 3 bases; unmatched junction bases: 5. The CDR3 is made up of 14 amino acids. CDR3 bases: TGCAGTGCTAGTCCAGCGGGAGTAACAGATACGCAGTATTTT. Translated: CSASPAGVTDTQYF.

There are many counts of this clonotype. The gene calls are TRBV10-3 and TRBJ2-5, with 11 bases matching TRBD1. V was pared by 5 bases and J by 5 bases, with 7 bases of the junction left unmatched. CDR3 length: 15 residues. Germline loops: CDR1 ENHRY, CDR2 SYGVKD. The chain's CDR3 is CAISRTGGEVETQYF. The CDR3, as DNA: TGTGCCATCAGTAGGACAGGGGGCGAGGTGGAGACCCAGTACTTC.

Ten or more counts support this clonotype. The V and J genes are TRBV20-1 and TRBJ2-1, with 7 bases matching TRBD2. After removal of 5 bases from V and 8 bases from J, the junction contained 6 bases not matched to a gene. The length of the CDR3 is 12 residues. Germline V CDR1 and CDR2: DFQATT, SNEGSKA (reference sequence). The CDR3 here is CSALGLGDEQFF. CDR3 sequence (DNA): TGCAGTGCTCTAGGACTAGGCGATGAGCAGTTCTTC.

This clonotype was observed a handful of times. This chain uses TRBV28 with TRBJ1-2, with 7 nucleotides matching TRBD1. The CDR3 has 15 amino acids. Losses at the gene ends were 3 bases for V and 5 bases for J; bases not matched to a gene: 9. Germline-derived CDR1 and CDR2 are MDHEN and SYDVKM. The CDR3 loop is CASSLGQTFRYGYTF. The DNA of the CDR3 is TGTGCCAGCAGTTTGGGACAGACATTTAGGTATGGCTACACCTTC.

Many counts were recorded for this clonotype. This chain connects TRBV7-2 to TRBJ1-3, with no clear D. This CDR3 has 13 residues. Germline-derived CDR1 and CDR2 are SGHTA and FQGNSA. V was pared by 2 bases and J by 4 bases, with 6 bases between. The CDR3 region has the DNA TGTGCCAGCAGCTTAAATCGGGGAAACACCATATATTTT. As protein: CASSLNRGNTIYF.

With regard to this clonotype: The junction shows a germline mismatch at one end, possibly a read error. The CDR3 DNA reads TGCAGTGCTAGAGATTTAAGCCACGGGTCGCTTTATAGCTATCAGCCCCAGCATTTT. Translated: CSARDLSHGSLYSYQPQHF. The V gene is TRBV20-1, the J gene TRBJ1-5; D gene unclear. CDR3 length equals 19 residues. Germline V gene sequence: CDR1 DFQATT, CDR2 SNEGSKA (reference sequence).

This chain links TRBV20-1 with TRBJ2-1, with D perhaps matching TRBD1 (6 bases). Germline CDR1 DFQATT, CDR2 SNEGSKA (reference sequence). The CDR3 runs to 13 residues. The V end was cut by 3 bases, the J end by 2 bases, with 8 bases between. The CDR3 protein is CSASGTTYNEQFF. CDR3 coding DNA: TGCAGTGCTAGCGGGACAACCTACAATGAGCAGTTCTTC.

At least ten counts were recorded for this clonotype. The rearrangement links TRBV19 to TRBJ1-2, with unresolved D. Germline loops: CDR1 LNHDA, CDR2 SQIVND (reference sequence). V was pared by 5 bases and J by 8 bases, with 15 bases between. CDR3 length equals 13 residues. The chain's CDR3 is CASSPLSRSGYTF. The CDR3, as DNA: TGTGCCAGTAGTCCACTGAGTCGGTCGGGCTACACCTTC.

Judged by abundance, this clonotype is large. V gene TRBV7-8 combines with J gene TRBJ1-2; D call uncertain. The CDR3 is 12 residues long. The germline V gene encodes CDR1 SGHVS and CDR2 FQNEAQ. Trimming cost V 5 bases and J 1 base, with 5 bases left between them. The CDR3 sequence: CASSPSNYGYTF. The CDR3, as DNA: TGTGCCAGCAGCCCCAGTAACTATGGCTACACCTTC.

To note about this clonotype: This may arise from a read error, as a much more abundant clone is one base away. V is TRBV7-8 and J is TRBJ2-1; D uncertain. Germline assignment: CDR1 SGHVS and CDR2 FQNEAQ. The CDR3 loop spans 15 amino acids. CDR3 amino acids: CASSLRLGSYDEQFF. In DNA, the CDR3 is TGTGCCAGCAGCTTAAGGCTAGGGTCCTACGATGAGCAGTTCTTC.

This clonotype was detected many times. The chain has TRBV7-2 and TRBJ2-3, with D unclear. V was pared by 8 bases and J by 0 bases, with 15 bases between. Germline assignment: CDR1 SGHTA and CDR2 FQGNSA. This CDR3 region has 15 residues. The CDR3 region has the DNA TGTGCCAGCTTCCTGGACGGCACTAGCACAGATACGCAGTATTTT. Protein: CASFLDGTSTDTQYF.

This clonotype occurred many times. The chain employs TRBV7-8 and TRBJ1-2, with 7 bases identical to TRBD1. Trimming cost V 5 bases and J 8 bases; bases outside gene matches: 14. Germline V gene data show CDR1 as SGHVS and CDR2 as FQNEAQ. The CDR3 runs 15 residues. The chain's CDR3 is CASSPGTVLPGGYTF. The CDR3 coding sequence is TGTGCCAGCAGCCCGGGGACAGTCCTACCCGGGGGCTACACCTTC.

This clonotype was observed many times. This chain joins TRBV5-8 and TRBJ2-2; 7 bases line up with TRBD2. The CDR3 length is 15 residues. Unmatched junction bases numbered 9, after V lost 3 bases and J lost 7 bases. Germline V gene data show CDR1 as SGHTS and CDR2 as YDEGEE. CDR3: CASSSRTSSIGELFF. DNA of the CDR3: TGTGCCAGCAGCTCAAGGACTAGTTCGATCGGGGAGCTGTTTTTT.

The sample holds many counts of this clonotype. The gene calls are TRBV20-1 and TRBJ2-7; 9 positions match TRBD1. Germline V lookup: CDR1 DFQATT, CDR2 SNEGSKA (reference sequence). V dropped 1 base and J dropped 4; count of bases not matched to a gene: 5. The length of the CDR3 is 14 residues. DNA of the CDR3: TGCAGTGCTAGAGGTTTCGACAGGGGGTACGAGCAGTACTTC. Protein sequence: CSARGFDRGYEQYF.

This clonotype was counted many times. The V gene is TRBV5-8, the J gene TRBJ2-7, with TRBD1 identical over 8 bases. V lost 2 bases to trimming and J lost 2 bases; unmatched junction nucleotides: 3. The CDR3 covers 14 residues. Per the germline V gene, CDR1 is SGHTS and CDR2 is YDEGEE. In DNA, the CDR3 is TGTGCCAGCAGCTTCGACAGGGGTCCCTACGAGCAGTACTTC. Protein product: CASSFDRGPYEQYF.

This clonotype was counted many times. The rearrangement links TRBV12-3 or TRBV12-4 to TRBJ2-5; 8 bases are a match to TRBD2. The ends lost 0 bases at V and 1 base at J; junction bases unmatched: 4. The CDR3 is 16 amino acids. CDR3 bases: TGTGCCAGCAGTTTAGCGCCGGGACTAGTCCAAGAGACCCAGTACTTC. This gives the protein CASSLAPGLVQETQYF.

V is TRBV20-1 and J is TRBJ2-7; TRBD2 matches at 10 bases. Looked up from germline, CDR1 is DFQATT and CDR2 is SNEGSKA (reference sequence). The CDR3 has 15 amino acids. After removal of 4 bases from V and 2 bases from J, the junction contained 8 bases not matched to a gene. The CDR3 bases are TGCAGTGCTATCTCATCAACTAGCGGGGCCTACGAGCAGTACTTC. It is translated as CSAISSTSGAYEQYF.

The chain is built from TRBV27 and TRBJ2-1, with 7 bases that match TRBD1. After removal of 6 bases from V and 0 bases from J, the junction contained 5 bases not matched to a gene. This CDR3 is 15 amino acids long. Germline V lookup: CDR1 MNHEY, CDR2 SMNVEV (reference sequence). The CDR3 here is CASRPGQSSYNEQFF. The DNA of the CDR3 is TGTGCCAGCAGACCGGGACAGAGCTCCTACAATGAGCAGTTCTTC.

This clonotype was seen many times. CDR3 in DNA: TGCGCCAGCAGCTACTACGGGACTAGCGGGAGTTCGTCAGATACGCAGTATTTT. Its translation: CASSYYGTSGSSSDTQYF. The chain joins TRBV5-1 to TRBJ2-3, with 14 bases that match TRBD2. CDR3 length equals 18 residues. After removal of 3 bases from V and 4 bases from J, the junction contained 10 bases not matched to a gene. Germline-derived CDR1 and CDR2 are SGHRS and YFSETQ.

This clonotype was picked up many times. J is TRBJ2-7 and V is TRBV11-1, with D perhaps TRBD1 (6 bases). From germline, CDR1 is SGHAT and CDR2 FQDESV (reference sequence). The V end lost 5 bases, the J end lost 3 bases, and 11 bases lay between the germline ends. This CDR3 spans 13 amino acids. CDR3 in DNA: TGTGCCAGCAGCCCCGACAGGCTCTACGAGCAGTACTTC. Protein: CASSPDRLYEQYF.

This clonotype was seen ten or more times. This chain links TRBV11-1 with TRBJ2-1; no definite D call. Germline CDR1 SGHAT, CDR2 FQDESV (reference sequence). Trimming stripped 5 bases from V and 5 bases from J, with 13 bases between. The CDR3 has 14 amino acids. As DNA, the CDR3 is TGTGCCAGCAGCCATCTAGGACGAAACAATGAGCAGTTCTTC. It yields the protein CASSHLGRNNEQFF.

This clonotype is categorized as medium-sized. This chain joins TRBV20-1 and TRBJ2-1; D not resolved. The CDR3 consists of 13 residues. CDR1 is DFQATT, CDR2 SNEGSKA, per germline (reference sequence). V dropped 6 bases and J dropped 0 bases, with 9 bases sitting between them. The DNA of the CDR3 is TGCAGTGCCGGTTACCGCTCCTACAATGAGCAGTTCTTC. As protein: CSAGYRSYNEQFF.

This clonotype was counted between two and nine times. The rearrangement uses TRBV9 and TRBJ2-3; 12 nucleotides line up with TRBD2. Germline V CDR1 and CDR2: SGDLS, YYNGEE. The CDR3 sequence is 15 residues long. V gave up 6 bases and J gave up 1 base; unmatched junction bases: 3. DNA of the CDR3: TGTGCCAGCAATAGACTAGCGGGAGGCACAGATACGCAGTATTTT. It translates to CASNRLAGGTDTQYF.